This T cell receptor beta chain appears in the sequencing data of a study of Ad26.COV2.S vaccination and SARS-CoV-2 variants. At the level of the study: Ad26.COV2.S arm of COV1001 included the donor. Ad26.COV2.S shots went into the muscle once or twice, 56 days apart. General study findings and limits: Vaccine and placebo groups showed comparable non-spike TCR breadth.

Notes on this clone: The antigen remains unidentified.

Treatment defined: around 19 received Ad26.COV2.S at low or high dose, single or two shots; 5 received placebo; per-sample allocation not given. The samples date from day 63 after the first vaccine or placebo injection. Generated by immunoSEQ multiplex PCR, the TCRdb table keeps only in-frame clones and is missing some. The data show about 680,000 clones, approximately 88% seen once. This TCR came from a person aged 18-60 years who received the Ad26.COV2.S COVID-19 vaccine or a placebo. The sequences come from peripheral blood, collected in a trial of Ad26.COV2.S vaccine versus placebo.

The CDR3 reads CASSQERSRFTGELFF. CDR3 nucleotide sequence: TGCGCCAGCAGCCAAGAAAGGAGCCGATTCACCGGGGAGCTGTTTTTT. This chain joins TRBV4-3 and TRBJ2-2; D is undetermined. The CDR3 has 16 residues. CDR1 and CDR2 (germline): LGHNA, YSLEER. V was clipped by 0 bases and J by 4 bases, with 12 bases between them.